Here is one T cell receptor (beta chain) with its context. Its target antigen remains unknown. Base qualities are missing; no much larger clone stands one base away. The protocol used for the library was the immunoSEQ multiplex PCR assay. The authors processed their data as follows. To diagnose cytomegalovirus status from the catalog of TCR beta chain sequences, a statistical classification framework was built. What TCRdb holds here is the immuneACCESS table cut down to in-frame rearrangements. Part of the clones is not present; checked against another copy, under half of the missing clones reflect an unresolved V gene, and the others are unexplained. V and J calls plus clone size are reproduced from that table; the DNA served to infer D and trimming. The sample table contains approximately 80,000 clones; only one count was recorded for approximately 94% of them. The ten biggest clones cover 3.5% to 4% of the sample.

This specimen comes from a study of cytomegalovirus exposure and HLA in healthy donors (dated by TCRdb to the late 2010s). With regard to the full study: According to a later analysis, the roughly 130 validation repertoires were produced on the same platform as the approximately 620 repertoires of the first cohort. To predict cytomegalovirus infection status, the study brought together high-throughput TCR immunosequencing, statistical association of individual TCRs with disease status, and machine learning. The aim of the study was to test whether cataloging public T cell receptors could identify signatures of past pathogen exposure. Along with the approximately 670-subject first cohort, a separate validation cohort of over a hundred different subjects was used.

Taken from cysteine to phenylalanine, the CDR3 has 15 residues. Kept here is only the CDR3 DNA, which spans 45 bases and is read in frame from base 1. The germline V and J ends show losses of 4 bases and 0 bases respectively, and no gene match explains 6 bases of the junction. Sequences SGHAT (CDR1) and FQNNGV (CDR2) are obtained from the germline V gene. What the research found in general, with its limitations: Cytomegalovirus status was reported to be diagnosed by the classifier with high specificity and sensitivity in both the original and validation cohorts. Three of the identified cytomegalovirus-associated TCR beta chains were confirmed in vitro to be specific for cytomegalovirus antigens. Across donors, most TCR sequences were observed very rarely, whereas some public TCRs were present in many individuals. In the study, about 150 TCR beta chains were listed as associated with cytomegalovirus. The authors suggested that the approach could potentially be generalized to other disease states and immunological phenotypes. The validation cohort had no HLA typing available for a later analysis, so co-occurrence within that cohort was assessed over all 120 repertoires. Of the cluster scores, approximately 94% were above 0 in a later analysis, which found that TCRs clustered in the first cohort also tended to co-occur in the roughly 130 validation repertoires.

Separate from the approximately 730-subject first cohort, the validation cohort of about 130 subjects was the group to which the donors belonged. The sample comprised PBMCs. The V and J genes are TRBV11-2 and TRBJ2-7, with TRBD2 identical over 7 junction bases. The sequence derives from a woman aged 25 to 45 in good health and CMV-seronegative. In nucleotide form, the sequence is TGTGCCAGCAGCTCTATTAGCGGGCCCTCCTACGAGCAGTACTTC. Its product reads: CASSSISGPSYEQYF.